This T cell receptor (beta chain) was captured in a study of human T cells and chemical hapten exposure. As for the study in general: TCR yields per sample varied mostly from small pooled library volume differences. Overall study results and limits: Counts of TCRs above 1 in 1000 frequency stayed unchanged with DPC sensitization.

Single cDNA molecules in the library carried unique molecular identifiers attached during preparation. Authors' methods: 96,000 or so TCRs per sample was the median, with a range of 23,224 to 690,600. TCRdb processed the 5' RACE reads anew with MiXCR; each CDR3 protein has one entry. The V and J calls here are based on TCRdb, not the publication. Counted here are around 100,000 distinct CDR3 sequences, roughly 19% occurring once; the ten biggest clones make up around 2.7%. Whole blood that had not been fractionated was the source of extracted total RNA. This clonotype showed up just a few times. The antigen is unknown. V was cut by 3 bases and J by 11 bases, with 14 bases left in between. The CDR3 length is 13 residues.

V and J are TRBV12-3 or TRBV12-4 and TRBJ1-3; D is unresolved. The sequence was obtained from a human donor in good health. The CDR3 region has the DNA TGTGCCAGCAGTTTGGTCCCCACGGGCGCCATATATTTT. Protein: CASSLVPTGAIYF.